This TCR beta chain was found in a study of T cell changes during pregnancy in multiple sclerosis (dated by TCRdb to the late 2010s). At the level of the whole study: The study examined how the T cell repertoire changed over the course of pregnancy in women with multiple sclerosis.

In the case of this clone: The target of this receptor is not known. The input lacks base qualities; no much larger clone sits a single base away.

Receptor libraries were prepared by the immunoSEQ multiplex PCR assay. TCRdb holds this immuneACCESS table with in-frame rearrangements only. Some clones are missing; in checked studies, unresolved V genes explain under half, and the rest has no known cause. Here the sample has 90,000 to 120,000 clones; approximately 90% occur a single time. Together, the top ten hold more than 0.65% of the sample. Counted from cysteine to phenylalanine, this CDR3 has 16 amino acids. The sequence is cut down to CDR3 DNA, 48 bases in frame from base 1. From a lookup of the germline V gene, CDR1 and CDR2 are LGHNA and YNFKEQ. Cut back by 3 bases and 2 bases, the V and J ends lie 14 bases apart.

This material consisted of peripheral blood, taken in the third trimester of pregnancy. Recombination connected TRBV4-2 to TRBJ1-3; the D gene cannot be resolved reliably. The receptor comes from a female donor in good health, enrolled as a control in a pregnancy study. The CDR3 here reads CASSQAPTTPGNTIYF. The DNA is as follows: TGTGCCAGCAGCCAGGCTCCGACAACTCCTGGAAACACCATATATTTT.